These 7 T cell receptor beta chains were sequenced from one sample in a study of T cell changes during pregnancy in multiple sclerosis. Sequencing used immunoSEQ multiplex PCR; TCRdb keeps in-frame clones, though not all of them. The top ten hold approximately 8.7% of the sample, which has 40,000 to 50,000 clones, about 94% seen once. This specimen consisted of CD8+ T cells from peripheral blood mononuclear cells, obtained in the third trimester of pregnancy. The origin of the receptors is a female donor with multiple sclerosis, enrolled in a pregnancy study.

The rearrangement links TRBV10-3 to TRBJ1-2, with TRBD1 identical over 9 bases. There are 13 residues in the CDR3. Trimming removed 10 bases from V and 6 bases from J; junction bases left unmatched: 9. Germline V gene data show CDR1 as ENHRY and CDR2 as SYGVKD. The CDR3 here is CATLITGGDGYTF. CDR3 DNA sequence: TGTGCCACCCTAATAACAGGGGGCGATGGCTACACCTTC.

The CDR3: CASSLSDSPYEQYF. The CDR3 DNA reads as TGTGCCAGCAGTTTATCAGACTCCCCCTACGAGCAGTACTTC. The chain is built from TRBV27 and TRBJ2-7; D not certain. V was pared by 0 bases and J by 2 bases, with 8 bases between. This CDR3 is built from 14 residues. Germline loops: CDR1 MNHEY, CDR2 SMNVEV (reference sequence).

The V call is TRBV28, the J call TRBJ2-1; D gene ambiguous. Germline CDR1 is MDHEN and CDR2 is SYDVKM. The CDR3 is made up of 12 amino acids. Trimming removed 3 bases at V and 8 bases at J, with 8 bases between. CDR3 nucleotide sequence: TGTGCCAGCAGTTTTAGCCGCGATGAGCAGTTCTTC. It specifies CASSFSRDEQFF.

The genes are TRBV4-2 and TRBJ2-1; D perhaps matches TRBD2 (5 bases). This CDR3 is built from 17 residues. The germline gives CDR1 LGHNA, CDR2 YNFKEQ. The V end was cut by 8 bases, the J end by 9 bases, with 29 bases between. The CDR3 DNA is TGTGCCAGCTCGATTCGGGATGATGTGGCGGAGTTACTTGAGCAGTTCTTC. Residues: CASSIRDDVAELLEQFF.

The rearrangement uses TRBV19 and TRBJ2-3, with TRBD2 matching over 9 bases. The ends lost 5 bases at V and 4 bases at J; junction bases unmatched: 7. The CDR3 sequence is 15 residues long. Germline V gene sequence: CDR1 LNHDA, CDR2 SQIVND (reference sequence). The CDR3 protein is CASSFVAGEADTQYF. CDR3 DNA sequence: TGTGCCAGTAGTTTTGTAGCGGGAGAAGCAGATACGCAGTATTTT.

The genes are TRBV5-3 and TRBJ1-3; the match to TRBD1 covers 11 bases. TRBV5-3 is classed as an ORF, of uncertain function. The CDR3 is 17 residues long. Germline trimming cut 4 bases from V and 0 bases from J; bases unmatched to any gene: 6. As DNA, the CDR3 is TGTGCCAGAAGCGGGGGACAGGGGGGAAACTCTGGAAACACCATATATTTT. It is translated as CARSGGQGGNSGNTIYF.

The V call is TRBV6-1, the J call TRBJ1-4; D is ambiguous. The CDR3 runs to 17 residues. The germline CDR1 and CDR2 sequences are MNHNS and SASEGT. V gave up 3 bases and J gave up 1 base, with 15 bases separating them. The chain's CDR3 is CASSDLLPGGTNEKLFF. The CDR3 bases are TGTGCCAGCAGTGACCTCTTACCCGGAGGAACTAATGAAAAACTGTTTTTT.